The sequence of this T cell receptor beta chain was determined in a study of cytomegalovirus exposure and HLA in healthy donors (dated by TCRdb to 2015 to 2018). Background for the entire study: In an earlier analysis of around 540 of the donors, 250 to 300 Gb of sequence data and approximately 120 million unique TCR beta sequences from about 180 million T cells were reported. Both class I and class II loci were covered by HLA typing, at four-digit resolution. Donor age, sex, ethnicity and CMV serostatus were compiled together with the repertoire data. A separate validation cohort of roughly 120 different subjects was used in addition to the roughly 620-subject first cohort. Across approximately 400 genotyped donors of the cohort, an average of about 220,000 unique TCR beta nucleotide sequences per donor were sequenced, and roughly a sixth of those sequences were non-productive. The number of typed donors differed by locus: roughly 620-630 for A, B, C, DRB1 and DQB1; approximately 520 for DQA1; approximately 600 for DPA1; and about 470 for DPB1. A later analysis re-examined previously published TCR beta repertoires from more than 550 donors and added high-resolution HLA genotyping to investigate patterns of TCR occurrence. Roughly five DR-DQ haplotypes were handled as single units for association and clustering because linkage in the cohort was strong. About 300 gigabases of sequencing data and around 88 million unique TCR sequences made up an early release that covered around 640 HLA-typed donors. A later genetic analysis took genome-wide SNP genotypes for about three fifths of the 666 donors and used that subset as a discovery cohort. The study combined high-throughput TCR immunosequencing, statistical association of individual TCRs with disease status, and machine learning to predict cytomegalovirus infection status. All discovery cohort repertoires had been generated using a single sequencing platform. The study was designed to test whether signatures of past pathogen exposure could be identified by cataloging public T cell receptors. The T cell repertoires of several hundred subjects were profiled by immunosequencing and related to cytomegalovirus serostatus. An earlier analysis of several hundred of the donors applied high-throughput TCR beta sequencing to assess whether each TCR beta V gene segment acted as functional or pseudogenic. Rather than drawing on any new phenotypic data, the later analysis identified candidate immune exposures from TCR beta sequences and the way those sequences occurred across donors. Of the approximately 400 genotyped donors, about 84% fell in the genetic ancestry cluster associated with self-reported Caucasian donors. Study-wide conclusions, independent of this receptor: HLA typing was unavailable for some donors at each locus, so association tests used only the typed subset. Assigning TCR associations to individual alleles was difficult when HLA alleles, especially DR and DQ, strongly co-occurred. A few of the identified cytomegalovirus-associated TCR beta chains were confirmed in vitro to be specific for cytomegalovirus antigens. A further reported finding was that TCR beta sequences accurately predicted the HLA-A and HLA-B alleles for most subjects in the first cohort. A later genetic analysis associated a missense DCLRE1C variant with V-gene and J-gene trimming of TCR beta chains, and an independent cohort replicated the association. According to a later analysis, parvovirus B19, influenza, CMV and Epstein-Barr virus appeared linked to several top co-occurrence clusters. The cohort was sequenced for TCR beta chains only, and without alpha or paired-chain data the features that could be detected were limited. According to a later analysis, TCR association rates differed among HLA loci, with DRB1 alleles showing the most associated TCRs and HLA-C alleles showing the fewest. Most CMV-associated TCR beta chains appeared to be HLA-restricted in a later analysis, and the HLA associations seemed to be driven largely by CMV exposure. The study listed 164 TCR beta chains as associated with cytomegalovirus. Correlated functional status among segregating V segments might be attributable to linkage disequilibrium, but an unknown experimental factor could not be ruled out. The earlier analysis of 587 of the donors excluded around 17 rarely observed V segments, including chromosome 9 orphons, because counts were too low. The only immune exposure information available for the cohort was CMV serostatus. A cluster of highly shared sequence variants was judged likely to be a technical artifact of the sequencing pipeline. Compared with the approximately 700-donor mean, donors in an Asian-associated ancestry cluster had fewer N-insertions in productive TCRs, according to a later genetic analysis. A later analysis associated 16,951 TCR beta sequences with specific HLA alleles at a false discovery rate of 0.05. Presence/absence analyses assumed roughly uniform sequencing depth across donors, an assumption that may not hold. In a later analysis, HLA-associated TCR beta chains showed more clonal expansion and lower generation probabilities than non-associated chains that were equally common. In an earlier analysis of some 540 of the donors, most TCR beta V segments appeared in productive rearrangements about 87% or about 30% of the time, broadly matching IMGT annotations. Across donors, most TCR sequences were observed very rarely, whereas some public TCRs were present in many individuals. According to the authors, the approach could potentially be generalized to other disease states and immunological phenotypes. Some IMGT-functional V segments, including TRBV6-2 and TRBV6-3, could not be distinguished by the 87-base-pair reads and were therefore excluded. Cytomegalovirus status was reported to be diagnosed by the classifier with high specificity and sensitivity in both the original and validation cohorts.

A remark on this clone: Its antigen is currently not known. No base quality information exists; no much larger clone differs at one position.

The library was built by means of the immunoSEQ multiplex PCR assay. A mixture of 60 forward primers for TCR Vbeta segments and 13 reverse primers for TCR Jbeta segments was used in the multiplex PCR. The CDR3 region of rearranged TCR beta genes was amplified from genomic DNA with a multiplex PCR assay. Amplified TCR beta libraries were sequenced as 87-base-pair reads on the Illumina HiSeq System. The original pipeline was this. A later analysis counted about 80 million unique TCR beta chains across the 690 or so repertoires, and approximately 11 million of these chains were shared by at least two donors. Raw reads were error-corrected and collapsed into unique sequences by a nearest-neighbor algorithm in which closely related sequences were merged to remove PCR and sequencing errors. Alignment of CDR3 sequences to IMGT reference sequences was used to assign V, D and J gene segments. For a sequence to be retained, a match of at least six nucleotides to both a V gene segment and a J gene segment was required. A rearrangement was called productive if the CDR3 had no stop codons and remained in frame with V and J, and every other rearrangement was called non-productive. CDR3 was defined according to IMGT convention as the region running from the second conserved V-encoded cysteine to the conserved J-encoded phenylalanine. The earlier analysis of 587 of the donors excluded sequences that lacked an unambiguous match to a single V gene segment. An earlier analysis of roughly 590 of the donors called V segments functional above 56.7% productive rearrangements and segregating when the between-donor standard deviation exceeded 5%. A statistical classification framework was developed to diagnose cytomegalovirus status using the catalog of TCR beta chain sequences. A later analysis assigned V and J genes by comparing TCR nucleotide sequences with IMGT/GENE-DB human TR gene sequences. A later analysis assigned CDR3 sequences and most-parsimonious VDJ recombination scenarios with the TCRdist pipeline. In a later analysis, every TCR beta chain was defined by the combination of its CDR3 amino acid sequence and its V-gene family, and reads without a unique V-gene family were dropped. As a way to deal with suspected cross-contamination and a sequencing artifact, a later analysis dropped 450 to 600 nucleotide sequences that were highly shared and had low generation probability. A later analysis calculated a clonal expansion index for each public chain from normalized within-repertoire ranks of inferred template counts. Generation probabilities in a later analysis came from a VDJ recombination model fitted to out-of-frame rearrangements, and those results were checked against IGoR. A later analysis scored TCR-TCR, TCR-HLA and TCR-CMV co-occurrence with hypergeometric tests, applying a repertoire-size bias correction to TCR pairs. To estimate false discovery rates, a later analysis permuted the HLA or CMV assignments 20 times. In a later analysis, co-occurring TCRs were grouped with DBSCAN, and TCRdist sequence similarity was added when clustering was performed within HLA-allele-positive subsets. For co-occurrence clustering, repertoires with fewer than 30,000 or more than 120,000 public chains were excluded, along with roughly 5 repertoires with anomalous nucleotide sharing. Drawn from immuneACCESS, this table holds only the in-frame rearrangements with V and J called that TCRdb kept. Clones are partly lost; checked studies trace under half to an unresolved V gene and leave the rest unexplained. Clone size and the V and J calls come from that table; the DNA yielded D and trimming. This sample gives over 80,000 clones in total; roughly four fifths of them show up just once. The ten largest clones add up to 4.5% to 6.5% of the sample.

The cohort consisted of approximately 690 healthy bone marrow donors. At the time of sampling, every cohort member was nominally healthy, though immune exposures that went unrecorded were likely present. The donor was CMV seropositive and belonged to the group of 250 to 300 seropositive cohort members. Each donor provided a peripheral blood sample, and peripheral blood mononuclear cells were used for TCR beta sequencing. The Qiagen DNeasy Blood Extraction Kit was used to extract genomic DNA from the blood cell samples. V is cut by 5 bases and J by 4 bases, and the space between the germline ends is 11 bases. Spanning cysteine to phenylalanine, the CDR3 consists of 12 amino acids. The entry retains the CDR3 DNA only, 36 bases that are in frame from base 1. CDR1 and CDR2 are read off the germline V gene (reference sequence) as GTSNPN and SVGIG.

The TCR comes from a man aged 35 to 55 in good health and CMV-seropositive. The chain is made from TRBV30 and TRBJ1-1; tentative D gene TRBD1, with 5 bases matching. Input material: PBMCs. The CDR3 protein: CAWEGGGTEAFF. The nucleotide sequence is given as TGTGCCTGGGAAGGCGGGGGCACTGAAGCTTTCTTT.